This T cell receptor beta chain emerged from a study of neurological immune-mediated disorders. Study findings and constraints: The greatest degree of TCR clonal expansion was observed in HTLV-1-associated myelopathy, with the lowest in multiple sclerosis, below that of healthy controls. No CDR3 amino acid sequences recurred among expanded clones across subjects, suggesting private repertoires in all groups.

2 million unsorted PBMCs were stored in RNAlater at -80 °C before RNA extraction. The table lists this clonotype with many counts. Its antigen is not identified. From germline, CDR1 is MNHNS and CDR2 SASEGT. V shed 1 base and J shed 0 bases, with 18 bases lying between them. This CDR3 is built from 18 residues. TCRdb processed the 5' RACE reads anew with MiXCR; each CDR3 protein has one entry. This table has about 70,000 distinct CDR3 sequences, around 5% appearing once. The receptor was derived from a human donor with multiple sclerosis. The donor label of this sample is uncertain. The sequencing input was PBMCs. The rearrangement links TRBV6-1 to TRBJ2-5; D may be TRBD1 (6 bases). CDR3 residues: CASSEGTLTGWYQETQYF. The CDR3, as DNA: TGTGCCAGCAGTGAAGGGACCCTGACAGGCTGGTACCAAGAGACCCAGTACTTC.